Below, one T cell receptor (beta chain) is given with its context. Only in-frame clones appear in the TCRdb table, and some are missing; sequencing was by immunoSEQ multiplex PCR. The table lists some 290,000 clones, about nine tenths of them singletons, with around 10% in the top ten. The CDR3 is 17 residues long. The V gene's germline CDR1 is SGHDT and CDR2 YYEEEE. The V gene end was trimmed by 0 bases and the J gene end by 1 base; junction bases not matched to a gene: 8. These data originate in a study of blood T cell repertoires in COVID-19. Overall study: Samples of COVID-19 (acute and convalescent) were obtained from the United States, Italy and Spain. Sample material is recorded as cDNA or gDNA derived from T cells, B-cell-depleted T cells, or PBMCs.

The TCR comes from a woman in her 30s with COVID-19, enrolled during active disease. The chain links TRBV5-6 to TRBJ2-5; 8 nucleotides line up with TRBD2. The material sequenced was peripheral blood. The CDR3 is CASSLAGSGAIQETQYF. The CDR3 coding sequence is TGTGCCAGCAGCTTGGCCGGTAGCGGGGCGATCCAAGAGACCCAGTACTTC.